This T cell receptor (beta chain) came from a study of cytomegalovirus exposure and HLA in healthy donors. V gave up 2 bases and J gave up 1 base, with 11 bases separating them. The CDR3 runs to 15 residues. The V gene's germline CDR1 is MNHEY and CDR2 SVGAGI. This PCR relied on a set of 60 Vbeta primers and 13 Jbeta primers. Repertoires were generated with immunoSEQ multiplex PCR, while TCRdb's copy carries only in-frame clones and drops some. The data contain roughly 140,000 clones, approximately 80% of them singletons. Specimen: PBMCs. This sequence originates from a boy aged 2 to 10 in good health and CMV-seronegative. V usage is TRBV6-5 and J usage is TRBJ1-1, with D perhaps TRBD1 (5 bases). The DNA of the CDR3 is TGTGCCAGCAGTTACGGGAGGGACTGGAACACTGAAGCTTTCTTT. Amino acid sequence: CASSYGRDWNTEAFF.